These 13 T cell receptor beta chains originate from one sample sequenced in a study of blood T cell repertoires in COVID-19. Produced via immunoSEQ multiplex PCR; TCRdb's table is partial and in-frame only. In the table there are 150,000 to 250,000 clones, about four fifths of which are singletons. Specimen: PBMCs or T cells enriched from blood (not recorded which). The receptors were gathered from a man aged 35-49 years who had recovered from COVID-19.

J is TRBJ1-1 and V is TRBV27; D possibly corresponds to TRBD1 (6 bases). Germline loops: CDR1 MNHEY, CDR2 SMNVEV (reference sequence). The CDR3 spans 14 residues. V was cut by 5 bases and J by 1 base, with 11 bases left in between. CDR3 DNA sequence: TGTGCCAGCAGTCTCAGGGGAAGGAACACTGAAGCTTTCTTT. Encoded protein: CASSLRGRNTEAFF.

The chain couples TRBV5-6 to TRBJ1-2; D may be TRBD1 (6 bases). The CDR3 runs 14 residues. Germline V lookup: CDR1 SGHDT, CDR2 YYEEEE. Trimming removed 5 bases from V and 7 bases from J, with 18 bases in between. The CDR3, as DNA: TGTGCCAGCAGTTCCACAGGGTGGGAGTTTGGCTACACCTTC. Protein product: CASSSTGWEFGYTF.

This chain links TRBV7-9 with TRBJ2-1; tentative D call: TRBD1 (6 bases). CDR3 length equals 13 residues. V was trimmed by 5 bases and J by 5 bases, leaving 10 bases between them. CDR1 is SEHNR and CDR2 is FQNEAQ in the germline V gene (reference sequence). The CDR3 nucleotides are TGTGCCAGCAGCCTTAGACAGGACAATGAGCAGTTCTTC. Encoded protein: CASSLRQDNEQFF.

The rearrangement uses TRBV4-2 and TRBJ2-7; D call uncertain. The CDR3 length is 14 residues. Germline V gene lookup returns CDR1 LGHNA and CDR2 YNFKEQ. The V and J ends lost 1 base and 1 base respectively, with 8 bases between them. The CDR3 coding sequence is TGTGCCAGCAGCCAAGCGGTGTCTTCCTACGAGCAGTACTTC. As protein: CASSQAVSSYEQYF.

The rearrangement uses TRBV6-5 and TRBJ1-5; D remains ambiguous. Germline V CDR1 and CDR2: MNHEY, SVGAGI. There are 15 residues in the CDR3. V lost 5 bases and J lost 7, with 18 bases in between. The CDR3 DNA reads as TGTGCCAGCAGTCTGTACGTCCAGGCTTGGCAGCCCCAGCATTTT. This gives the protein CASSLYVQAWQPQHF.

The chain carries TRBV19 and TRBJ1-1; 8 nucleotides line up with TRBD1. After removal of 1 base from V and 4 bases from J, the junction contained 8 bases not matched to a gene. The CDR3 length is 16 residues. The germline V gene encodes CDR1 LNHDA and CDR2 SQIVND (reference sequence). Written as DNA, the CDR3 is TGTGCCAGTAGTATAGTAACAGGGGGTTCGAGCACTGAAGCTTTCTTT. It yields the protein CASSIVTGGSSTEAFF.

As concerns this clone: One end of the junction does not line up with germline, which may come from a read error. The V gene is TRBV6-5, the J gene TRBJ2-1, with a weak D call TRBD2 (5 bases). CDR3 length: 13 amino acids. Germline V lookup: CDR1 MNHEY, CDR2 SVGAGI. The CDR3 DNA sequence: TGTGCCAGCACTTACCAGCGGTACAATGAGCAGTTCTTC. This translates into CASTYQRYNEQFF.

This clone was counted between two and nine times. V and J are TRBV7-2 and TRBJ2-7; 7 bases are shared with TRBD2. Germline V lookup: CDR1 SGHTA, CDR2 FQGNSA. V lost 5 bases to trimming and J lost 6 bases; unmatched junction nucleotides: 13. This CDR3 has 15 amino acids. In DNA form, the CDR3 reads TGTGCCAGCAGCCCGAGGGTTGGGACGGGGGGCGAGCAGTACTTC. Encoded protein: CASSPRVGTGGEQYF.

This clone was observed a single time. V and J are TRBV30 and TRBJ1-2; D unresolved. The germline gives CDR1 GTSNPN, CDR2 SVGIG (reference sequence). The CDR3 runs to 13 residues. Trimming pared 4 bases from V and 3 bases from J, leaving 12 bases between. The CDR3 DNA reads TGTGCCTGGACATCCGGGGTTCACTATGGCTACACCTTC. Translation: CAWTSGVHYGYTF.

V usage is TRBV5-4 and J usage is TRBJ1-1; 9 nucleotides agree with TRBD1. The V and J ends lost 4 bases and 5 bases, in that order; junction bases with no gene match: 12. Germline loops: CDR1 SGHNT, CDR2 YYREEE (reference sequence). CDR3 length equals 16 residues. The CDR3 DNA sequence: TGTGCCAGCAGCCACGGACAGGGGTTGGTAGGAACTGAAGCTTTCTTT. It specifies CASSHGQGLVGTEAFF.

The chain joins TRBV13 to TRBJ1-4, with 9 bases that match TRBD1. The CDR3 consists of 15 residues. CDR1 is PRHDT, CDR2 FYEKMQ, per germline (reference sequence). Trimming cost V 3 bases and J 6 bases; bases outside gene matches: 5. Here the CDR3 reads CASSFLTGGDEKLFF. DNA for the CDR3: TGTGCCAGCAGCTTTTTGACAGGGGGAGATGAAAAACTGTTTTTT.

The gene calls are TRBV24-1 and TRBJ1-1; no clear D. Germline V gene data show CDR1 as KGHDR and CDR2 as SFDVKD. V lost 9 bases to trimming and J lost 2 bases, with 15 bases between them. This CDR3 comprises 14 residues. Written as DNA, the CDR3 is TGTGCCACCCCCCTGAAGCCAGGAAACACTGAAGCTTTCTTT. It yields the protein CATPLKPGNTEAFF.

The chain links TRBV11-3 to TRBJ1-1; D may be TRBD1 (5 bases). The V and J ends lost 2 bases and 4 bases respectively, with 8 bases between them. CDR3 length equals 13 residues. Germline values: CDR1 SGHNT, CDR2 YENEEA. CDR3 sequence reads: CASSLSRVTEAFF. CDR3 DNA sequence: TGTGCCAGCAGCTTAAGCAGGGTCACTGAAGCTTTCTTT.